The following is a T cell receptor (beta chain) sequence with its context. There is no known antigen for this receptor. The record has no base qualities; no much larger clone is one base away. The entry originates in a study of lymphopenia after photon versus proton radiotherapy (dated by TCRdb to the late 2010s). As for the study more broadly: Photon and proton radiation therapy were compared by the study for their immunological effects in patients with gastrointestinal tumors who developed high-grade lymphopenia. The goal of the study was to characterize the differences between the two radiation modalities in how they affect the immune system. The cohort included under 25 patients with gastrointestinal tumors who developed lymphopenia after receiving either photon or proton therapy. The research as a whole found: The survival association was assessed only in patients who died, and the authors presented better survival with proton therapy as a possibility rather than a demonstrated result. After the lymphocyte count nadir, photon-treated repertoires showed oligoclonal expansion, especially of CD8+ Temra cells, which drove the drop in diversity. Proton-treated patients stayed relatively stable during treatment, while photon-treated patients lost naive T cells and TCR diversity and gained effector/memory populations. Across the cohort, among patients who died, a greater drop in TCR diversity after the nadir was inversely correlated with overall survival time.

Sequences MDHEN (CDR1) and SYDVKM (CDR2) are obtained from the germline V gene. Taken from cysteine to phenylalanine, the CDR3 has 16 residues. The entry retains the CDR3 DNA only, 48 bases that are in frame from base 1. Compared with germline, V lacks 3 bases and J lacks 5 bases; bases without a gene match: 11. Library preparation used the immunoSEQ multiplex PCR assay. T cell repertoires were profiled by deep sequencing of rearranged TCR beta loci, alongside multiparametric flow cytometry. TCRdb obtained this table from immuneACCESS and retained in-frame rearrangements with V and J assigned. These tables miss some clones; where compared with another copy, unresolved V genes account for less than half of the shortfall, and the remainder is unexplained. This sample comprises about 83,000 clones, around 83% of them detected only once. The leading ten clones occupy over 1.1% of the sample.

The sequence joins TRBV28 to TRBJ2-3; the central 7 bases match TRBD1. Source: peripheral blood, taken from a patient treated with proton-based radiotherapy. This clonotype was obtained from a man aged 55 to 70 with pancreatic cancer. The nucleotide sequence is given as TGTGCCAGCAGTTTGTATACAGGGGCGGACTTAGATACGCAGTATTTT. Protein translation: CASSLYTGADLDTQYF.